The sequence of this TCR beta chain was determined in a study of CD8 T cells in ankylosing spondylitis. Whole-study findings and limits: Disease-linked clones had a CD8+ phenotype and relatively low frequency in peripheral blood. What appeared characteristic of ankylosing spondylitis blood was a TCR beta motif of fewer than ten highly homologous variants. Matched ankylosing spondylitis synovial fluid reportedly contained a significantly enriched population of disease-linked clones.

A word on this clonotype: The antigen is undetermined.

Preparation of TCR beta libraries was done by quantitative 5'-RACE with molecular barcodes. TCRdb re-called the 5' RACE reads with MiXCR, one entry per CDR3 protein. The table records about 150,000 distinct CDR3 sequences, more than 40% of them present only once. V dropped 5 bases and J dropped 5; count of bases not matched to a gene: 8. This CDR3 has 14 residues. The TCR originated in a male donor with ankylosing spondylitis. Sequenced sample: synovial fluid, either unsorted or a sorted T cell fraction (not recorded which). This chain connects TRBV12-3 or TRBV12-4 to TRBJ2-5, with 7 bases matching TRBD2. CDR3 sequence (DNA): TGTGCCAGCAGTCGGGCGGGAGAGGATGAGACCCAGTACTTC. Its protein product is CASSRAGEDETQYF.